This T cell receptor (beta chain) was captured in a study of a mutant IDH1 vaccine in newly diagnosed glioma. Study-wide background: Eight vaccine doses were administered to patients at weeks 1, 3, 5, 7, 11, 15, 19 and 23. The initiation of vaccination occurred 4-6 weeks after radiotherapy alone, or with temozolomide cycles. Patients under treatment included approximately 60% males and approximately 38% females and had a mean age of approximately 44 years.

V was pared by 2 bases and J by 0 bases, with 17 bases between. This CDR3 spans 17 amino acids. The germline V gene encodes CDR1 MGHDK and CDR2 SYGVNS. Time point: week 5, during vaccination. Mutant IDH1 20-mer peptide, at 300 ug, made up each vaccine dose, with topical imiquimod. Notes on this clone: Its cognate antigen is unknown.

Study-level findings and limits: Pseudoprogression appeared independent of alterations in top peripheral clonotypes.

The method was immunoSEQ multiplex PCR; TCRdb's version includes in-frame clones alone and lacks a portion of them. The table lists under 45,000 clones, roughly four fifths of them singletons. Sequencing used PBMCs, obtained from a glioma patient whose treatment included an IDH1 peptide vaccine. This receptor was obtained from a man in his fifties with glioma. The genes are TRBV25-1 and TRBJ2-7; D perhaps matches TRBD2 (6 bases). In DNA, the CDR3 is TGTGCCAGCAGTGAAAGGGCCCCTAGCGCGAGCTCCTACGAGCAGTACTTC. It encodes CASSERAPSASSYEQYF.